These T cell receptor beta chains were read from a single sample in a study of blood T cell repertoires in COVID-19. Sequencing was performed with immunoSEQ multiplex PCR; in TCRdb, only in-frame clones are kept and a portion is missing. Counted here are roughly 150,000 clones, approximately 80% occurring once; the ten biggest clones make up roughly 9%. The sequencing input was peripheral blood. These receptors were collected from an elderly woman with active or convalescent COVID-19. Both conserved end residues are part of each CDR3. The D gene is left open where the match is weak. Some rows have no size entry. The others give once, few or many, or a class for an expanded clone.

j_gene	d_gene	abundance	len	v_gene	CDR3nt	CDR3aa
TRBJ2-2	NA	NA	14	TRBV19	TGTGCCAGTAGTATCGAGGGTAACACCGGGGAGCTGTTTTTT	CASSIEGNTGELFF
TRBJ2-1	TRBD2	NA	17	TRBV27	TGTGCCAGCAGTTTACCCCCTGGAAGCGGGGTTCGCAATGAGCAGTTCTTC	CASSLPPGSGVRNEQFF
TRBJ2-7	NA	NA	17	TRBV20-1	TGCAGTGCTAGTGGGACAGGGGGGACTAGCGGTACCTACGAGCAGTACTTC	CSASGTGGTSGTYEQYF
TRBJ2-7	NA	NA	15	TRBV5-6	TGTGCCAGCAGCCAAACAGGGGGGGCAGGCTACGAGCAGTACTTC	CASSQTGGAGYEQYF
TRBJ2-7	TRBD2	NA	13	TRBV5-4	TGTGCCAGCAGCCTGGCGGGGGGGAGCGAGCAGTACTTC	CASSLAGGSEQYF
TRBJ2-3	NA	once	17	TRBV4-3	TGCGCCAGCAGCCAAGACCGGGACACCGCTAGCACAGATACGCAGTATTTT	CASSQDRDTASTDTQYF
TRBJ2-3	NA	NA	15	TRBV13	TGTGCCAGCAGCTCCTTAGCGGTCGAGGAAGATACGCAGTATTTT	CASSSLAVEEDTQYF
TRBJ1-5	NA	NA	13	TRBV19	TGTGCCAGCTCCGAGGGCGGGGAACGGCCCCAGCATTTT	CASSEGGERPQHF
TRBJ2-1	NA	NA	17	TRBV7-9	TGTGCCAGCAGCTTAGAGGGGATCCAAAGCTCCTACAATGAGCAGTTCTTC	CASSLEGIQSSYNEQFF
TRBJ2-3	TRBD2	NA	16	TRBV7-3	TGTGCCAGCAGCTTAACGGGGGACTATAACACAGATACGCAGTATTTT	CASSLTGDYNTDTQYF
TRBJ1-1	TRBD1	NA	13	TRBV27	TGTGCCAGCAGTGGACAGGGAGCCGCTGAAGCTTTCTTT	CASSGQGAAEAFF
TRBJ2-1	NA	NA	15	TRBV7-7	TGTGCTAGCAGCTTAGGGCGGGCATCCATCGATGAGCAGTTCTTC	CASSLGRASIDEQFF
TRBJ1-1	NA	NA	14	TRBV19	TGTGCCAGTAGTATAGCTAGAAAGAACACTGAAGCTTTCTTT	CASSIARKNTEAFF
TRBJ1-2	TRBD1	NA	13	TRBV6-5	TGTGCCAGCAGCCCCCCGACAGGGCGAGGCTACACCTTC	CASSPPTGRGYTF
TRBJ1-2	NA	NA	14	TRBV4-2	TGTGCCAGCAGCCAAGGGGGCAGCTTCTATGGCTACACCTTC	CASSQGGSFYGYTF
TRBJ2-3	NA	few	14	TRBV5-6	TGTGCCAGCAGGCTCCCCGGGGAGGCAGATACGCAGTATTTT	CASRLPGEADTQYF
TRBJ1-5	NA	NA	13	TRBV27	TGTGCCAGCAGTTGGGCAGGGAATCAGCCCCAGCATTTT	CASSWAGNQPQHF
TRBJ1-5	NA	NA	16	TRBV19	TGTGCCAGTATGGGGCAGTTCACCCTTAGCAATCAGCCCCAGCATTTT	CASMGQFTLSNQPQHF
TRBJ1-1	TRBD1	NA	15	TRBV12-5	TGTGCTAGTAGCAAAGGACAGGGGGCGGACACTGAAGCTTTCTTT	CASSKGQGADTEAFF
TRBJ2-7	NA	many	13	TRBV3-1/TRBV3-2	TGTGCCAGCGGTTGGACTCAACTGGACGAGCAGTACTTC	CASGWTQLDEQYF
TRBJ2-7	TRBD1	NA	14	TRBV15	TGTGCCACAAGCCGGGACAGGGCCTTCTACGAGCAGTACTTC	CATSRDRAFYEQYF
TRBJ2-1	TRBD1	NA	15	TRBV5-5	TGTGCCAGCAGTACTCCAGGGGGCTCGGATAATGAGCAGTTCTTC	CASSTPGGSDNEQFF
TRBJ1-5	TRBD1	once	15	TRBV10-3	TGTGCCATCAGTGACCCCGACAGGGACAATCAGCCCCAGCATTTT	CAISDPDRDNQPQHF
TRBJ1-5	TRBD1	few	14	TRBV7-2	TGTGCCAGCAGCGATGGGACAGGGAGTCAGCCCCAGCATTTT	CASSDGTGSQPQHF
TRBJ1-2	NA	NA	14	TRBV6-5	TGTGCCAGCACCGCGGCCGGGAGTGACTATGGCTACACCTTC	CASTAAGSDYGYTF
TRBJ2-2	NA	NA	15	TRBV18	TGTGCCAGCTCACCCCGCGGCGGGTACACCGGGGAGCTGTTTTTT	CASSPRGGYTGELFF
TRBJ2-7	TRBD1	NA	16	TRBV19	TGTGCCAGTAGTATTGGACCAGGACAGGTACGAGACGAGCAGTACTTC	CASSIGPGQVRDEQYF
TRBJ1-5	NA	NA	16	TRBV18	TGTGCCAGCTCACCTCGCAGGGGAGATAGCAATCAGCCCCAGCATTTT	CASSPRRGDSNQPQHF
TRBJ1-5	TRBD1	NA	15	TRBV15	TGTGCCACCGGGGGGACAGGTCTTGGCAATCAGCCCCAGCATTTT	CATGGTGLGNQPQHF
TRBJ2-3	NA	once	15	TRBV6-5	TGTGCCAGCAGTTACTCCGGGGGGCGCACAGATACGCAGTATTTT	CASSYSGGRTDTQYF
TRBJ2-5	NA	NA	15	TRBV11-3	TGTGCCAGCAGCTTAGATCAGGGCACCCTTGGGACCCAGTACTTC	CASSLDQGTLGTQYF
TRBJ1-5	NA	NA	15	TRBV6-2/TRBV6-3	TGTGCCAGCAGTTCCTTAACGGGGGTTGCCCAGCCCCAGCATTTT	CASSSLTGVAQPQHF
TRBJ1-2	NA	NA	12	TRBV7-6	TGTGCCAGCAGCGTAAACGACAGATACTACACCTTC	CASSVNDRYYTF
TRBJ1-4	TRBD1	once	15	TRBV2	TGTGCCAGCGTGGAGGAGGGGGCCTCTAATGAAAAACTGTTTTTT	CASVEEGASNEKLFF
TRBJ2-2	NA	few	15	TRBV19	TGTGCCAGTAGTCCGTCGACAGGGAACACCGGGGAGCTGTTTTTT	CASSPSTGNTGELFF
TRBJ1-5	TRBD1	NA	14	TRBV9	TGTGCCAGCGGGACAGGGGGTATCGGCCAGCCCCAGCATTTT	CASGTGGIGQPQHF
TRBJ1-5	NA	NA	13	TRBV18	TGTGCCAGCTCACGGGCAGTGGATCAGCCCCAGCATTTT	CASSRAVDQPQHF
TRBJ2-7	TRBD1	NA	14	TRBV7-2	TGTGCCAGCAGCACCTCGGGACAGATCTACGAGCAGTACTTC	CASSTSGQIYEQYF
TRBJ2-7	TRBD1	NA	16	TRBV11-3	TGTGCCAGCAGCACAAGGTCCGGACAGGTCTCCTACGAGCAGTACTTC	CASSTRSGQVSYEQYF